One and the same sample provided the 5 T cell receptor beta chains below, sequenced in a study of cytomegalovirus exposure and HLA in healthy donors. PCR primers comprised 60 Vbeta and 13 Jbeta primers. The repertoire was sequenced with immunoSEQ multiplex PCR; TCRdb's copy has only in-frame clones and lacks some. The sample carries some 140,000 clones, 70% to 80% recorded once. The sequenced material came from PBMCs. The receptors shown here come from a man aged 30-40 years in good health and CMV-seronegative.

This clone was counted between two and nine times. The chain combines TRBV5-1 with TRBJ2-3, with 9 bases fitting TRBD1. The CDR3 has 15 amino acids. J lost 4 bases, V lost 4 bases, and 7 bases had no gene match. Germline values: CDR1 SGHRS, CDR2 YFSETQ. This CDR3 is CASSGGQGMPDTQYF. The CDR3 DNA sequence: TGCGCCAGCAGCGGGGGACAGGGAATGCCAGATACGCAGTATTTT. The full variable domain, with the rest looked up from reference TRBV5-1 and TRBJ2-3, is KAGVTQTPRYLIKTRGQQVTLSCSPISGHRSVSWYQQTPGQGLQFLFEYFSETQRNKGNFPGRFSGRQFSNSRSEMNVSTLELGDSALYLCASSGGQGMPDTQYFGPGTRLTVL.

The sample holds a few counts of this clone. The chain links TRBV2 to TRBJ1-1, with D possibly matching TRBD1 (5 bases). CDR1 SNHLY and CDR2 FYNNEI come from the germline V gene. The V end lost 8 bases, the J end lost 1 base, and 11 bases lay between the germline ends. This CDR3 is built from 13 residues. The CDR3 DNA reads as TGTGCCAGCCGACAGCAACCGAACACTGAAGCTTTCTTT. Translated, it gives CASRQQPNTEAFF.

The V and J genes are TRBV5-1 and TRBJ2-2, with 10 bases that match TRBD2. J was trimmed by 5 bases and V by 5 bases; bases with no gene match: 9. Germline CDR1 reads SGHRS; CDR2 reads YFSETQ. The CDR3 is made up of 16 amino acids. CDR3 protein: CASRASGRVGTGELFF. CDR3 bases: TGCGCCAGCAGGGCTAGCGGGAGAGTCGGGACCGGGGAGCTGTTTTTT.

The sample holds a few counts of this clone. The chain has TRBV30 and TRBJ1-2; TRBD1 aligns across 9 bases. CDR1 is GTSNPN, CDR2 SVGIG, per germline (reference sequence). With V trimmed by 6 bases and J by 4 bases, 3 bases remained unmatched. The CDR3 is 12 amino acids. The CDR3 DNA is TGTGCCTGTGGGGACAGGGCCTATGGCTACACCTTC. Protein product: CACGDRAYGYTF. The complete variable domain, with remaining parts taken from reference TRBV30 and TRBJ1-2, reads SQTIHQWPATLVQPVGSPLSLECTVEGTSNPNLYWYRQAAGRGLQLLFYSVGIGQISSEVPQNLSASRPQDRQFILSSKKLLLSDSGFYLCACGDRAYGYTFGSGTRLTVV.

The chain employs TRBV4-2 and TRBJ1-2; D unresolved. Germline CDR1 and CDR2: LGHNA and YNFKEQ. The CDR3 runs 15 residues. V gave up 1 base and J gave up 5 bases, with 14 bases separating them. The CDR3 is CASSQARSEEYGYTF. Written as DNA, the CDR3 is TGTGCCAGCAGCCAAGCCAGAAGCGAGGAGTATGGCTACACCTTC.